This TCR beta chain was found in a study of blood T cell repertoires in COVID-19. The CDR3 runs 15 residues. The V segment lost 4 bases and the J segment 4 bases; nucleotides outside the gene matches: 7. CDR1 is MDHEN and CDR2 is SYDVKM in the germline V gene. Clones were sequenced by immunoSEQ multiplex PCR, and TCRdb holds only the in-frame ones, with some missing. The sample records roughly 72,000 clones, over 70% being singletons. What was sequenced was peripheral blood. The chain employs TRBV28 and TRBJ1-2; 9 bases fit TRBD1. The sequence came from a man between 70 and 80 years old who had recovered from COVID-19. The CDR3 sequence: CASSSNRGPLYGYTF. The CDR3 DNA is TGTGCCAGCAGTTCAAACAGGGGGCCACTCTATGGCTACACCTTC.